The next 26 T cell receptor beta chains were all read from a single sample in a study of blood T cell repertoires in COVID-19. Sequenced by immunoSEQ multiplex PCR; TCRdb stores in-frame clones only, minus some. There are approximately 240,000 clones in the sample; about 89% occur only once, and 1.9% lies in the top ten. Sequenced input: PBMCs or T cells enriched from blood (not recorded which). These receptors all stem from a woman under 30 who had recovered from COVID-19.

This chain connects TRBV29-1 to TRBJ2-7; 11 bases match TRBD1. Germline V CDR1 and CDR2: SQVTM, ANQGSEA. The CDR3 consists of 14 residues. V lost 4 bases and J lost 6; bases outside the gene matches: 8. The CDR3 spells CSVAPGQGAGEQYF. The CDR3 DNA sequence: TGCAGCGTTGCCCCCGGACAGGGGGCAGGCGAGCAGTACTTC.

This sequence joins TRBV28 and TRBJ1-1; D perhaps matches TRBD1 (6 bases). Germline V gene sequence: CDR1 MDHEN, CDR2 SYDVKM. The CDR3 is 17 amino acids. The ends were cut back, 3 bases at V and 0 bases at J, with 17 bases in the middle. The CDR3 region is CASSFPLQTGLNTEAFF. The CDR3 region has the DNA TGTGCCAGCAGTTTCCCCCTGCAGACAGGACTGAACACTGAAGCTTTCTTT.

The CDR3 loop is CASSEVVNQETQYF. The DNA of the CDR3 is TGTGCCAGCAGTGAAGTAGTAAACCAAGAGACCCAGTACTTC. This sequence joins TRBV6-1 and TRBJ2-5; D unclear. The length of the CDR3 is 14 residues. V shed 1 base and J shed 0 bases, with 6 bases lying between them. Germline loops: CDR1 MNHNS, CDR2 SASEGT.

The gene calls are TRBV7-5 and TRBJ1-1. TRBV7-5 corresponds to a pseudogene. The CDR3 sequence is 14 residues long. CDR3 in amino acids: CARSGRRPGTEAFF. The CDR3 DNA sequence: TGTGCCAGAAGCGGGAGACGGCCGGGTACTGAAGCTTTCTTT.

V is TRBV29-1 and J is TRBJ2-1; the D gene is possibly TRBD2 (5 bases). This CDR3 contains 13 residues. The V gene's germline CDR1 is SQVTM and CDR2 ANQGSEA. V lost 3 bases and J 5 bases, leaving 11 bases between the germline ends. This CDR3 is CSVDRWENNEQFF. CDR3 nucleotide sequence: TGCAGCGTTGACAGATGGGAGAACAATGAGCAGTTCTTC.

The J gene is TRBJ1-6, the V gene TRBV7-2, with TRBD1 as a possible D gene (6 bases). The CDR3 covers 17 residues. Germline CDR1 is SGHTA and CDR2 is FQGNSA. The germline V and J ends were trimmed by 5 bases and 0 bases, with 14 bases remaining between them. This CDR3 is CASSPRQDSSYNSPLHF. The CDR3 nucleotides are TGTGCCAGCAGCCCCCGACAGGATAGCTCCTATAATTCACCCCTCCACTTT.

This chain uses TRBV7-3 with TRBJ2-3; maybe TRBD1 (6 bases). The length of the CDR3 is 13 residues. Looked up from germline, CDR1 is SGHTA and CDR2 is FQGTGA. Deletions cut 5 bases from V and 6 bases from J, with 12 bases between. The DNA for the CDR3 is TGTGCCAGCAGCGCCACAGGGCTGGATACGCAGTATTTT. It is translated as CASSATGLDTQYF.

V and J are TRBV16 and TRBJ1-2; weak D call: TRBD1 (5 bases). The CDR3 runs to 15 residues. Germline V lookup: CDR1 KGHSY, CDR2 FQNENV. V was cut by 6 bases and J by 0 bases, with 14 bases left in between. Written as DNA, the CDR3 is TGTGCCAGCAGTCCCACAGGTGTAGCTAACTATGGCTACACCTTC. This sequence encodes CASSPTGVANYGYTF.

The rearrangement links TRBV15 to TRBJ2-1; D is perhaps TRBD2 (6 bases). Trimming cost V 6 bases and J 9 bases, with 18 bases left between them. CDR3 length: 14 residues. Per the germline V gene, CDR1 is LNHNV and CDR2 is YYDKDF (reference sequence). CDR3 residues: CATSTSSVNSEQFF. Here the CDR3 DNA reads TGTGCCACCAGTACTAGCTCGGTTAATAGTGAGCAGTTCTTC.

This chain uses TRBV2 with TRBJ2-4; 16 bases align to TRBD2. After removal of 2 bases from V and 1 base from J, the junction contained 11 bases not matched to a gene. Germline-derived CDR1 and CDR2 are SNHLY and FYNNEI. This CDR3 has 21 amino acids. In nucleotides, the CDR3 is TGTGCCAGCAGTGAAAGCCCGGGACTAGCGGGAGGGCCCGCGGCCAAAAACATTCAGTACTTC. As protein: CASSESPGLAGGPAAKNIQYF.

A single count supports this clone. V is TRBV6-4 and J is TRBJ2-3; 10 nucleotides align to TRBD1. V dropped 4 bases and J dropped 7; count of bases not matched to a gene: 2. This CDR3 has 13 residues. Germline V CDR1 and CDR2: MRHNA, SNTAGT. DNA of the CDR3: TGTGCCAGCAGTGCGACAGGGGGCTATACGCAGTATTTT. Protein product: CASSATGGYTQYF.

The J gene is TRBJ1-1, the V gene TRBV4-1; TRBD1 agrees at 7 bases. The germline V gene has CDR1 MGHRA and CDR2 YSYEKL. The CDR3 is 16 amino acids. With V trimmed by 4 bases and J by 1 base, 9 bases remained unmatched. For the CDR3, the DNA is TGCGCCAGCAGCCGGACGTCGGGACAGCCGAACACTGAAGCTTTCTTT. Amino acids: CASSRTSGQPNTEAFF.

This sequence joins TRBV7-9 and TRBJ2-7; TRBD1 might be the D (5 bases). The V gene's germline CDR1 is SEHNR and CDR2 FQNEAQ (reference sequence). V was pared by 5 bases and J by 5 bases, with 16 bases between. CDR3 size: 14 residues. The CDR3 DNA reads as TGTGCCAGCAGCCCGAACACTTTGGGGCACGAGCAGTACTTC. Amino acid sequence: CASSPNTLGHEQYF.

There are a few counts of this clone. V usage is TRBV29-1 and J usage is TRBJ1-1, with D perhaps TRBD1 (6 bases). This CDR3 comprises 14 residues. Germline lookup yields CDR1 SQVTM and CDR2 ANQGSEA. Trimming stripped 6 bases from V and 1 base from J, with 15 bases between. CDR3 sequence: CSVDFSTGNTEAFF. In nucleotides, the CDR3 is TGCAGCGTGGACTTCTCGACAGGGAACACTGAAGCTTTCTTT.

The CDR3 DNA is TGCGCCAGCGCGGGGGTAGTGGGAGGGGCAGATACGCAGTATTTT. Its protein product is CASAGVVGGADTQYF. This rearrangement joins TRBV10-2 to TRBJ2-3, with 7 bases identical to TRBD2. CDR1 and CDR2 (germline): WSHSY, SAAADI. Losses at the gene ends were 8 bases for V and 4 bases for J; bases not matched to a gene: 12. The CDR3 covers 15 residues.

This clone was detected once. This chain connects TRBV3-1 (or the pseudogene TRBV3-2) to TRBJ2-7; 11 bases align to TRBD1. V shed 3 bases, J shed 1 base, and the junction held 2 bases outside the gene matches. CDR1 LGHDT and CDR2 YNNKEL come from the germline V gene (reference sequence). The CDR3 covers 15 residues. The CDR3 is CASSHGTGGSYEQYF. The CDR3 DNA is TGTGCCAGCAGCCACGGGACAGGGGGATCCTACGAGCAGTACTTC.

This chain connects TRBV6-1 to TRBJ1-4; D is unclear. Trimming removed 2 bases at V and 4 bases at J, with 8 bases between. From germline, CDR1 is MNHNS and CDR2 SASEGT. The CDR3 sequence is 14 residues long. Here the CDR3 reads CASSESHGNEKLFF. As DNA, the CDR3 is TGTGCCAGCAGTGAATCCCACGGTAATGAAAAACTGTTTTTT.

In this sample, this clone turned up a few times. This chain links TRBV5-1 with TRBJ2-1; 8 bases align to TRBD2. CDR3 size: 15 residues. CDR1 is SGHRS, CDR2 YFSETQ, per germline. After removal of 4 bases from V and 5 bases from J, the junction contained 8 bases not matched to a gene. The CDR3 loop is CASSTGGTSDNEQFF. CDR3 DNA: TGCGCCAGCAGCACTGGGGGGACTAGTGACAATGAGCAGTTCTTC.

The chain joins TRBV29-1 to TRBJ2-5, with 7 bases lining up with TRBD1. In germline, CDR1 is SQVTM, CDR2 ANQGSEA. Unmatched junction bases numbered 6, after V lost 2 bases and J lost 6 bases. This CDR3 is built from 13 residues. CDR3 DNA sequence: TGCAGCGTTGAAAGGACAGGTCGACAGACCCAGTACTTC. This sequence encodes CSVERTGRQTQYF.

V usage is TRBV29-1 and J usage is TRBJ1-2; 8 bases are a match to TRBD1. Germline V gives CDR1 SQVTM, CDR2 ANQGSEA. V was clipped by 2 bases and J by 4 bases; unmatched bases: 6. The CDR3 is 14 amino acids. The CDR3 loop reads CSVETAQGAYGYTF. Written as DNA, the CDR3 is TGCAGCGTTGAAACGGCCCAGGGGGCCTATGGCTACACCTTC.

The CDR3 loop reads CASSFSLGGYTF. CDR3 coding DNA: TGTGCCAGCAGTTTTTCACTCGGTGGCTACACCTTC. The chain couples TRBV12-3 or TRBV12-4 to TRBJ1-2; D remains ambiguous. The CDR3 covers 12 residues. Trimming pared 3 bases from V and 7 bases from J, leaving 9 bases between.

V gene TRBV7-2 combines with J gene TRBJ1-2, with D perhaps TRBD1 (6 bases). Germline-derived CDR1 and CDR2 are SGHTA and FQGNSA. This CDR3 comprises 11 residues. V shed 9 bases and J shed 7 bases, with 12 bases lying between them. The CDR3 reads CARRGASGYTF. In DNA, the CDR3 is TGTGCCAGACGGGGGGCAAGTGGCTACACCTTC. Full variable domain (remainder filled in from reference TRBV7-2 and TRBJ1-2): GAGVSQSPSNKVTEKGKDVELRCDPISGHTALYWYRQSLGQGLEFLIYFQGNSAPDKSGLPSDRFSAERTGGSVSTLTIQRTQQEDSAVYLCARRGASGYTFGSGTRLTVV.

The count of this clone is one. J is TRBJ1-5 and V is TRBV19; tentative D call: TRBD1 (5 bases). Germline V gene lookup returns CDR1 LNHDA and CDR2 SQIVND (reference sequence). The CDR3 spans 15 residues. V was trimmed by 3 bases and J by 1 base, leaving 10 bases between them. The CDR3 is CASSIRGGSNQPQHF. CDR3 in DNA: TGTGCCAGTAGTATTCGGGGGGGAAGCAATCAGCCCCAGCATTTT.

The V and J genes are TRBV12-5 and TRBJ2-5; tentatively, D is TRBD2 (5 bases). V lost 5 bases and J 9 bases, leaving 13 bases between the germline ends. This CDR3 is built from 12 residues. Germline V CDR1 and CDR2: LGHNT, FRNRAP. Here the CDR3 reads CASGTGIGAQYF. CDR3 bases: TGTGCTAGTGGTACCGGTATCGGGGCCCAGTACTTC.

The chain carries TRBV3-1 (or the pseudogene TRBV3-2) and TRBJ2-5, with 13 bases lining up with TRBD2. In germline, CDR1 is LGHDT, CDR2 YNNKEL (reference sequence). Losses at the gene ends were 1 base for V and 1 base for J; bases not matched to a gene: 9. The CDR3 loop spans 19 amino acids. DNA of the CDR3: TGTGCCAGCAGCCAAGGGACTAGCGGGGGTCCCGCCCTCCAAGAGACCCAGTACTTC. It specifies CASSQGTSGGPALQETQYF.

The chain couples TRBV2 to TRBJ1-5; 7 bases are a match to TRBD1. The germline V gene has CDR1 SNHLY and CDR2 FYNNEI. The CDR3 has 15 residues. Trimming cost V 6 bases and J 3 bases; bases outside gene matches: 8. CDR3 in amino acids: CASRVGQSFNQPQHF. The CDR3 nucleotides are TGTGCCAGCAGGGTGGGACAGTCTTTCAATCAGCCCCAGCATTTT.